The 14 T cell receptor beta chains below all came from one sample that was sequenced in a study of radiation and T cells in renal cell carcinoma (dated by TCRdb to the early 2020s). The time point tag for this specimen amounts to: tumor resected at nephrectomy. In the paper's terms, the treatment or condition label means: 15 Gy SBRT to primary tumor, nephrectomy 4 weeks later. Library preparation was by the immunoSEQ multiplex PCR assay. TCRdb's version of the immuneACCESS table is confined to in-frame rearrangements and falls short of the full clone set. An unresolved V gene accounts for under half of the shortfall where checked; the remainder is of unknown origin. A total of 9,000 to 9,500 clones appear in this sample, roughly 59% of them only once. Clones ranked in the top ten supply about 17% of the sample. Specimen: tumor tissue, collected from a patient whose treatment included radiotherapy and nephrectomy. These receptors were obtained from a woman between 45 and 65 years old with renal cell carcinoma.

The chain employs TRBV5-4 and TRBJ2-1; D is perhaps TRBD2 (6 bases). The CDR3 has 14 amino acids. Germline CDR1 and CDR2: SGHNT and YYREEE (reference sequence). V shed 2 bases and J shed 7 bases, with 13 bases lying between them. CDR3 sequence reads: CASSFSGSGNEQFF. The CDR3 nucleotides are TGTGCCAGCAGCTTCTCCGGGAGCGGAAATGAGCAGTTCTTC.

This CDR3 reads CASSLAGQGAGEQYF. The CDR3 coding sequence is TGTGCCAGCAGCTTAGCTGGACAGGGGGCTGGCGAGCAGTACTTC. This rearrangement joins TRBV7-2 to TRBJ2-7, with 11 positions matching TRBD1. This CDR3 comprises 15 residues. Trimming took 0 bases from V and 6 from J; bases not matched to a gene: 4. CDR1 is SGHTA, CDR2 FQGNSA, per germline.

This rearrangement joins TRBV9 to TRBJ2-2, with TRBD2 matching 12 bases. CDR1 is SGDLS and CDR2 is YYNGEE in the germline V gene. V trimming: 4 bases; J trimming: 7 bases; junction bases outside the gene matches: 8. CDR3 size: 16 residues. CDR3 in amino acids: CASSPTSGRVGGELFF. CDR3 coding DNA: TGTGCCAGCAGCCCGACTAGCGGGAGAGTAGGCGGGGAGCTGTTTTTT.

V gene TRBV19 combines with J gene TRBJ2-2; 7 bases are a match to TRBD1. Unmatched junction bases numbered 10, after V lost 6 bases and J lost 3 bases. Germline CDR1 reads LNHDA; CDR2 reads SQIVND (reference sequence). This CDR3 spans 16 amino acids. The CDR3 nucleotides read TGTGCCAGTAGAAAAACCGACAGGGTACACACCGGGGAGCTGTTTTTT. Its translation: CASRKTDRVHTGELFF. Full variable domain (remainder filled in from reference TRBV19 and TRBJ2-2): DGGITQSPKYLFRKEGQNVTLSCEQNLNHDAMYWYRQDPGQGLRLIYYSQIVNDFQKGDIAEGYSVSREKKESFPLTVTSAQKNPTAFYLCASRKTDRVHTGELFFGEGSRLTVL.

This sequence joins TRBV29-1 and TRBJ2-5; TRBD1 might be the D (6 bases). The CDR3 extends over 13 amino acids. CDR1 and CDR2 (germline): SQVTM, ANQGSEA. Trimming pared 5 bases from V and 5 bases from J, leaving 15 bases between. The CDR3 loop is CSVLGGNRETQYF. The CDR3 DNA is TGCAGCGTTTTAGGGGGTAATAGGGAGACCCAGTACTTC.

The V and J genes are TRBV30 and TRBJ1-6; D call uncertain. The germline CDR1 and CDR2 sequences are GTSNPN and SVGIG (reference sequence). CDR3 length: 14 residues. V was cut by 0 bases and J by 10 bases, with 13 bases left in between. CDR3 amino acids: CAWSVLGIGSPLHF. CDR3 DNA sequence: TGTGCCTGGAGTGTACTGGGTATTGGATCACCCCTCCACTTT.

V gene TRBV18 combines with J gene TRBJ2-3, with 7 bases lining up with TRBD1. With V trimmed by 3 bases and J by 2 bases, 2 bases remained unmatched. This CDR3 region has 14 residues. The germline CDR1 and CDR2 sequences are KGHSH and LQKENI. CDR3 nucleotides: TGTGCCAGCTCACCGGGACAGTACACAGATACGCAGTATTTT. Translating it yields CASSPGQYTDTQYF.

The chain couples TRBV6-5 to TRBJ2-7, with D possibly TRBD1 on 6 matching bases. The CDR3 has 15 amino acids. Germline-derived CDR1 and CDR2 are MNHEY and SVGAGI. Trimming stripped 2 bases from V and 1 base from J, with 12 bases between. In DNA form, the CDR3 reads TGTGCCAGCAGTTACCCGGGACAAGGATCCTACGAGCAGTACTTC. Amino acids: CASSYPGQGSYEQYF.

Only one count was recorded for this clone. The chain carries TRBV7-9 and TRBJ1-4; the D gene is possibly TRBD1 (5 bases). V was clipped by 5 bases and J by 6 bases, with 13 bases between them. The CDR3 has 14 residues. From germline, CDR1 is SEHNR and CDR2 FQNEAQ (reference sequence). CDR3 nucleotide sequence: TGTGCCAGCAGCCAGGGACTGGGGGATGAAAAACTGTTTTTT. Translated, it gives CASSQGLGDEKLFF.

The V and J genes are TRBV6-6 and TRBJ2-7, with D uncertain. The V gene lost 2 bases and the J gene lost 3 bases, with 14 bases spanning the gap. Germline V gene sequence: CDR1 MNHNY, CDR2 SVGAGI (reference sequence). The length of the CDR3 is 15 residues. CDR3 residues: CASSYRALLNYEQYF. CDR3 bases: TGTGCCAGCAGTTACCGGGCACTGCTAAACTACGAGCAGTACTTC.

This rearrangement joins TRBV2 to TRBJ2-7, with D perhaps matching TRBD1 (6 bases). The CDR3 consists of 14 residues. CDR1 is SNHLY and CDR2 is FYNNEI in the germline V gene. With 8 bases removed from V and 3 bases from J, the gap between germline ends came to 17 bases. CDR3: CASLQGWDNYEQYF. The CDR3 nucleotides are TGTGCCAGCCTACAGGGTTGGGACAACTACGAGCAGTACTTC.

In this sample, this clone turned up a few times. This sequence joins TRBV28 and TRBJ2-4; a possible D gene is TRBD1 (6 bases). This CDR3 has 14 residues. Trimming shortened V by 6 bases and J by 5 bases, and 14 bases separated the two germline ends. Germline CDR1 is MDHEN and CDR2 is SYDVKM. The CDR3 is CASRQGEAQNIQYF. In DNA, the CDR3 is TGTGCCAGCAGACAGGGAGAAGCACAAAACATTCAGTACTTC.

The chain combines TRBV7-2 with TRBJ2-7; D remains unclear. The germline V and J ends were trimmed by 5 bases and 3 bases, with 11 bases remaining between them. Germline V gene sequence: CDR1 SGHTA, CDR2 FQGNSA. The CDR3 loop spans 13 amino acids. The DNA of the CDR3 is TGTGCCAGCAGCGCCCCAGTCGACTACGAGCAGTACTTC. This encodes CASSAPVDYEQYF.

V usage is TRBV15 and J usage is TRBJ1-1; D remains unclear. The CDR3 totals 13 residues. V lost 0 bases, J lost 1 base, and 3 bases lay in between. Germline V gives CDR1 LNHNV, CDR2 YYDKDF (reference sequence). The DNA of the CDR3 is TGTGCCACCAGCAGAGACACGAACACTGAAGCTTTCTTT. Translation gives CATSRDTNTEAFF.